Listed below are T cell receptor beta chains from one sample, sequenced in a study of cytomegalovirus exposure and HLA in healthy donors. The repertoire was sequenced with immunoSEQ multiplex PCR; TCRdb's copy has only in-frame clones and lacks some. The sample holds 140,000 to 150,000 clones, over 60% seen once. The sequencing input was PBMCs. The receptors here all came from a woman aged 18-29 years in good health and CMV-seronegative. Each CDR3 is given with its conserved first and last residue. Each record gives: D gene, clone size, V gene, J gene, CDR3 length, CDR3 protein, CDR3 DNA. The D gene is left open where the match is weak. Rows may omit the clone size; those that give it use once, few, many or a size class.

D gene: TRBD2
clone size: -
V gene: TRBV5-8
J gene: TRBJ2-1
CDR3 length: 13
CDR3 protein: CASSLAWGGEQFF
CDR3 DNA: TGTGCCAGCAGCTTGGCCTGGGGGGGTGAGCAGTTCTTC

D gene: -
clone size: -
V gene: TRBV9
J gene: TRBJ2-4
CDR3 length: 16
CDR3 protein: CASSVEAVLAKNIQYF
CDR3 DNA: TGTGCCAGCAGCGTAGAAGCGGTACTAGCCAAAAACATTCAGTACTTC

D gene: -
clone size: -
V gene: TRBV18
J gene: TRBJ1-5
CDR3 length: 13
CDR3 protein: CASSPTGNQPQHF
CDR3 DNA: TGTGCCAGCTCACCTACAGGTAATCAGCCCCAGCATTTT

D gene: -
clone size: -
V gene: TRBV21-1
J gene: TRBJ2-5
CDR3 length: 15
CDR3 protein: CASSTRQGVGETQYF
CDR3 DNA: TGTGCCAGCAGCACCCGACAGGGGGTAGGAGAGACCCAGTACTTC

D gene: TRBD1
clone size: -
V gene: TRBV30
J gene: TRBJ1-2
CDR3 length: 16
CDR3 protein: CAWSAPGRGLNYGYTF
CDR3 DNA: TGTGCCTGGAGTGCCCCCGGCAGGGGGCTAAACTATGGCTACACCTTC

D gene: -
clone size: -
V gene: TRBV5-1
J gene: TRBJ2-7
CDR3 length: 14
CDR3 protein: CASSLIVGRNEQYF
CDR3 DNA: TGCGCCAGCAGCTTGATCGTAGGGAGGAACGAGCAGTACTTC

D gene: TRBD1
clone size: -
V gene: TRBV2
J gene: TRBJ1-1
CDR3 length: 15
CDR3 protein: CASSDGQGGRTEAFF
CDR3 DNA: TGTGCCAGCAGTGACGGACAGGGGGGTCGGACTGAAGCTTTCTTT

D gene: -
clone size: -
V gene: TRBV11-2
J gene: TRBJ2-3
CDR3 length: 14
CDR3 protein: CATALGPGTDTQYF
CDR3 DNA: TGTGCCACCGCTTTGGGGCCTGGCACAGATACGCAGTATTTT

D gene: TRBD2
clone size: few
V gene: TRBV4-3
J gene: TRBJ2-1
CDR3 length: 16
CDR3 protein: CASSQQLAGGPGEQFF
CDR3 DNA: TGCGCCAGCAGCCAACAACTAGCGGGGGGGCCGGGTGAGCAGTTCTTC

D gene: -
clone size: -
V gene: TRBV5-1
J gene: TRBJ1-1
CDR3 length: 13
CDR3 protein: CASTPGLGTEAFF
CDR3 DNA: TGCGCCAGCACGCCGGGTCTTGGCACTGAAGCTTTCTTT

D gene: TRBD1
clone size: -
V gene: TRBV7-9
J gene: TRBJ1-1
CDR3 length: 15
CDR3 protein: CASSYSTGAHTEAFF
CDR3 DNA: TGTGCCAGCAGCTACTCGACAGGGGCTCACACTGAAGCTTTCTTT